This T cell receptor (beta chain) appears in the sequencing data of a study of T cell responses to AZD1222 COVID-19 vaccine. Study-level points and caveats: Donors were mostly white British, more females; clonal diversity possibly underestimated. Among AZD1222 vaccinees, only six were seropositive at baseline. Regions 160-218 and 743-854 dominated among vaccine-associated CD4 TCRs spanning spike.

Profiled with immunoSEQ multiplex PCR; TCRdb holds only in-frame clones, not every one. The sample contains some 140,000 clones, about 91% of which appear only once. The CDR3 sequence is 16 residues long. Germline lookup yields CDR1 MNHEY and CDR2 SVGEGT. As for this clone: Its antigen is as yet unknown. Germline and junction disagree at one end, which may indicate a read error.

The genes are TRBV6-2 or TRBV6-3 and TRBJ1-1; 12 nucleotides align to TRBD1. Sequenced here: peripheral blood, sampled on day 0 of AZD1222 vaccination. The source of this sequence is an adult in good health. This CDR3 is CASSYGTGGLNTEAFF. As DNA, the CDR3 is TGTGCCAGCAGTTACGGGACAGGGGGCTTGAATACTGAAGCTTTCTTT.